This TCR beta chain was observed in a study of PD-L1 blockade in urothelial cancer. Germline V gives CDR1 SGHTA, CDR2 FQGNSA. The V and J ends lost 5 bases and 7 bases respectively, with 23 bases between them. This CDR3 is built from 16 residues. Time point of the sample: peripheral blood 6 weeks after treatment start. Generated by immunoSEQ multiplex PCR, the TCRdb table keeps only in-frame clones and is missing some. In the table there are over 70,000 clones, approximately 87% of which are singletons. This chain connects TRBV7-2 to TRBJ1-2; D is ambiguous. The receptor comes from an older man with urothelial cancer. Sequences were derived from PBMCs, sampled around atezolizumab (anti-PD-L1) treatment. CDR3 in DNA: TGTGCCAGCAGCCAAAGCTTGGGGAGTTCGATGAGTGGCTACACCTTC. Translation gives CASSQSLGSSMSGYTF.